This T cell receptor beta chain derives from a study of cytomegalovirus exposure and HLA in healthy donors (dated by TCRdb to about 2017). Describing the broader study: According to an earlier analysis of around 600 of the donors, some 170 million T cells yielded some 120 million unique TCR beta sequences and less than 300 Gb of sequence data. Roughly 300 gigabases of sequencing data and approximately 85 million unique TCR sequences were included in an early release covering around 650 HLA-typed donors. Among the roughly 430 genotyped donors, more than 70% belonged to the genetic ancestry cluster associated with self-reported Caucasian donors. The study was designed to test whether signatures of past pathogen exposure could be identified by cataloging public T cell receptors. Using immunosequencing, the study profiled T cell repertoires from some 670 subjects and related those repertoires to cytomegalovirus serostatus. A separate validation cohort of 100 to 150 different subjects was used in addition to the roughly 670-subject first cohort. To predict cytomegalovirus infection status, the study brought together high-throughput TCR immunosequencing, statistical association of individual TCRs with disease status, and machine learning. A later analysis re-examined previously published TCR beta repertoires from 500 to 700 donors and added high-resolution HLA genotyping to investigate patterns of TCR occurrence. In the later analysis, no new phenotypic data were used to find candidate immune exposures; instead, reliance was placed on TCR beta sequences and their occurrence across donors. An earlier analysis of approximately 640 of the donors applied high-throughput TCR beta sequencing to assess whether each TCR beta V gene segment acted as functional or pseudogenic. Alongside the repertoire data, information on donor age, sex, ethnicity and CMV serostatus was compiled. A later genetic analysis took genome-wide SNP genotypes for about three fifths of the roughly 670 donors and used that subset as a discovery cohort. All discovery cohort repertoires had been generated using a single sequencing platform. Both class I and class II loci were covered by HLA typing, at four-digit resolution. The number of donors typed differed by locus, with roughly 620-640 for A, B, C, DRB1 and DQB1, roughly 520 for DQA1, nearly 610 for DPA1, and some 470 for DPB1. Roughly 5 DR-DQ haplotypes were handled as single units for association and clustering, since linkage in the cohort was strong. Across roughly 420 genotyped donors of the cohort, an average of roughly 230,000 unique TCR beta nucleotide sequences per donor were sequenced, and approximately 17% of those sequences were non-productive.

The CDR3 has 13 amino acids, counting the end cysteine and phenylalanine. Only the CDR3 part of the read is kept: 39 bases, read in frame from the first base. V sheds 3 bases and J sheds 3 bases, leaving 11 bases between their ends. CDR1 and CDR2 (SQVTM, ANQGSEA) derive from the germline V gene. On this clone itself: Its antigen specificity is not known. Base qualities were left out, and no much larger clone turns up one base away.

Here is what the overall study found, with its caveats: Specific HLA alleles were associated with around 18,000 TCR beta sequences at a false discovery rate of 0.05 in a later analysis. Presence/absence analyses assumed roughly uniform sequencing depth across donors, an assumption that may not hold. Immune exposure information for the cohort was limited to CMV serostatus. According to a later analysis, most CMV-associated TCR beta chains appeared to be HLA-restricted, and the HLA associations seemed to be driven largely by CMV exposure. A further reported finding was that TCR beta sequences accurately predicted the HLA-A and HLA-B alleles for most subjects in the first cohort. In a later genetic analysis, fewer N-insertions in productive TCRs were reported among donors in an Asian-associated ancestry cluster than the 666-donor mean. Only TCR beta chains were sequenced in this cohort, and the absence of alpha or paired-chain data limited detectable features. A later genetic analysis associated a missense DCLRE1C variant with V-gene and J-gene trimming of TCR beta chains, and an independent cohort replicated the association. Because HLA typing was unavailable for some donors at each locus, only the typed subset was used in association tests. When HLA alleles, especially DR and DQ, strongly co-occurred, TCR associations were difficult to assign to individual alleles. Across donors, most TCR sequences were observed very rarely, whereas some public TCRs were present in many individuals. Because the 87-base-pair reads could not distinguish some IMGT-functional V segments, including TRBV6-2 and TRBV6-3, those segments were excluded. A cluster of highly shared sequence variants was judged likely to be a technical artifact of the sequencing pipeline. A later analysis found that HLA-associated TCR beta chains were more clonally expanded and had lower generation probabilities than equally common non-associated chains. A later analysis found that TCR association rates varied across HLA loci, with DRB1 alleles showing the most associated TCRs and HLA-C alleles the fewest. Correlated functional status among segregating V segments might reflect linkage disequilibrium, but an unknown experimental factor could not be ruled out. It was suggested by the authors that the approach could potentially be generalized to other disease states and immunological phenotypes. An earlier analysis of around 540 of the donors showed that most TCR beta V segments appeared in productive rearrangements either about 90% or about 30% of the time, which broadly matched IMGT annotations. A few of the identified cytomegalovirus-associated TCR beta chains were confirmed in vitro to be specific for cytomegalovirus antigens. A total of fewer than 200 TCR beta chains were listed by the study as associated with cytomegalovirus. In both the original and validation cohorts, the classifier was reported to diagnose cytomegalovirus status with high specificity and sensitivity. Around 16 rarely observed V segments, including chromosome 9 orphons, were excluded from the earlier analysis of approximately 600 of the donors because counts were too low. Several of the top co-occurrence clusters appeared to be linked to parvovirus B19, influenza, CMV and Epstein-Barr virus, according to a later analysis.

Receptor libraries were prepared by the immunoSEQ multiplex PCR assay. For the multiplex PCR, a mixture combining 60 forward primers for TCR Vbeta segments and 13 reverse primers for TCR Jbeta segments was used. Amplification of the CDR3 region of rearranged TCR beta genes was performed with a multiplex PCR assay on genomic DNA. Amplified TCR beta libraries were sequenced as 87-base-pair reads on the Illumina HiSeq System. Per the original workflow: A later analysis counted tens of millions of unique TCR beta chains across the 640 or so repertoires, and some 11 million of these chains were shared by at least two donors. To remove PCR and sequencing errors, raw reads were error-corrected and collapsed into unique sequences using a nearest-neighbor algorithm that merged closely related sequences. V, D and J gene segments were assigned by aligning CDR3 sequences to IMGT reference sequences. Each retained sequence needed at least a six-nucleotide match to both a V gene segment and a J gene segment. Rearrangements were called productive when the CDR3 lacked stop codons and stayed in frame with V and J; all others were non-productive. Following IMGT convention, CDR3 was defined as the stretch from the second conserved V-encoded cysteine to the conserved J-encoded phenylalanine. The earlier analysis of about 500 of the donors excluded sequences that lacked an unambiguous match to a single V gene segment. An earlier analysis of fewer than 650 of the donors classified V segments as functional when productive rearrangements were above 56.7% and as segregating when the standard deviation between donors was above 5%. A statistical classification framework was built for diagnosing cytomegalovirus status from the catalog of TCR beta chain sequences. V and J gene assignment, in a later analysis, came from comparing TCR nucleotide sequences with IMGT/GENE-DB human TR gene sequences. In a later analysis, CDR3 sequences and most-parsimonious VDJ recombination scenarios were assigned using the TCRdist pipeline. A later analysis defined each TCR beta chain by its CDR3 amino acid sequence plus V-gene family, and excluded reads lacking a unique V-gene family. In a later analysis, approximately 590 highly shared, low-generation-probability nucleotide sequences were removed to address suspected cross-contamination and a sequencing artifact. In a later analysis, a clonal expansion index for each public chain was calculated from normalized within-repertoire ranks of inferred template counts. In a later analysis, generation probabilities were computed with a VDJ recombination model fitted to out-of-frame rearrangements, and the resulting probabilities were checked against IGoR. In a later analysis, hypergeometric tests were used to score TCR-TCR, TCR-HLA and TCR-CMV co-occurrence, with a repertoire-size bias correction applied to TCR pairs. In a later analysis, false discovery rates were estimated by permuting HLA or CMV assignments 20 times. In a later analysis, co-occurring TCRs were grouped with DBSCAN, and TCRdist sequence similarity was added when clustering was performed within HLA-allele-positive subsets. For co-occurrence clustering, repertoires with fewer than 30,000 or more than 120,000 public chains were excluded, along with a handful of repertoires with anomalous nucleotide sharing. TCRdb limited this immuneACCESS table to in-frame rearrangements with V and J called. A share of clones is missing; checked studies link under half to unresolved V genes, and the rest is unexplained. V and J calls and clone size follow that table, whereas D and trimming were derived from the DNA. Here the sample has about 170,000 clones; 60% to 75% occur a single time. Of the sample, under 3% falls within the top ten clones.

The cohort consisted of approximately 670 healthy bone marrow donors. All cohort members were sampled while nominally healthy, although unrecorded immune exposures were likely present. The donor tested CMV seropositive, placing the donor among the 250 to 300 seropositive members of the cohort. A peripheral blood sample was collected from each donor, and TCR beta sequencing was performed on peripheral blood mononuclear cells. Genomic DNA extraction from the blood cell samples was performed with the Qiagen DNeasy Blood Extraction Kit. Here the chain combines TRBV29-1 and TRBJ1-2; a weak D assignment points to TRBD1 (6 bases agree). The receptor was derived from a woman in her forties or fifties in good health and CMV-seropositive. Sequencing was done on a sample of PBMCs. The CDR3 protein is CSVDRDIDYGYTF. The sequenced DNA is TGCAGCGTTGATCGGGACATCGACTATGGCTACACCTTC. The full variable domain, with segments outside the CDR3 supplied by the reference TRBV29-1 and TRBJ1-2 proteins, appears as SAVISQKPSRDICQRGTSLTIQCQVDSQVTMMFWYRQQPGQSLTLIATANQGSEATYESGFVIDKFPISRPNLTFSTLTVSNMSPEDSSIYLCSVDRDIDYGYTFGSGTRLTVV.